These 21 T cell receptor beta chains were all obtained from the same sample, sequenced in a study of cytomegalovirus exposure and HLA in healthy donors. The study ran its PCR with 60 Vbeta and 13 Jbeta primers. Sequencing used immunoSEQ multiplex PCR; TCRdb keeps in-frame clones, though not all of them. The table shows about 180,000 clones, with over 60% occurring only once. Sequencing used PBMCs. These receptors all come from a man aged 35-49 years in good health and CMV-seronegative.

Here the CDR3 DNA reads TGTGCCAGCAGCCAAGATCGGGGACTAGCGCGGAACACCGGGGAGCTGTTTTTT. Its translation: CASSQDRGLARNTGELFF. The J gene is TRBJ2-2, the V gene TRBV14; TRBD2 matches at 10 bases. J lost 1 base, V lost 0 bases, and 5 bases had no gene match. Germline V CDR1 and CDR2: SGHDN, FVKESK. The CDR3 is made up of 18 amino acids.

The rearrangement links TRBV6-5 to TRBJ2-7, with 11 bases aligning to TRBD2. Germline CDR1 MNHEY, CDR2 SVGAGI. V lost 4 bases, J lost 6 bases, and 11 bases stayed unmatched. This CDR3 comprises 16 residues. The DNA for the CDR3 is TGTGCCAGCAGTTTACACGAACTAGCGGGAGCCTCCGAGCAGTACTTC. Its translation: CASSLHELAGASEQYF.

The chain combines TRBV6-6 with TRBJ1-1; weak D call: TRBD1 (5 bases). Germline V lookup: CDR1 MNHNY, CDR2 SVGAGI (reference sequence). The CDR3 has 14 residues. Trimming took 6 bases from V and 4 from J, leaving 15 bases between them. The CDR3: CASSGRGGTTEAFF. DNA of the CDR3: TGTGCCAGCAGCGGCCGCGGGGGGACCACTGAAGCTTTCTTT.

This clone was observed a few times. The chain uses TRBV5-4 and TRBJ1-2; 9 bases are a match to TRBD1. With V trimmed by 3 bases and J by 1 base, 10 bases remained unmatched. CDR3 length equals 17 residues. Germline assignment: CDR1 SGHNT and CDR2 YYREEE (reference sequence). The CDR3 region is CASSYASRDRVNYGYTF. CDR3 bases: TGTGCCAGCAGCTATGCCAGCCGGGACAGGGTTAACTATGGCTACACCTTC.

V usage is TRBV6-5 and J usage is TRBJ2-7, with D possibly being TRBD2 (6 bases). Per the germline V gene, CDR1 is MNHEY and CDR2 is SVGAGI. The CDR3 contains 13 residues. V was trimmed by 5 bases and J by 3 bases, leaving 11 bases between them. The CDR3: CASSRDSGYEQYF. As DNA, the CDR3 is TGTGCCAGCAGTAGGGACTCTGGCTACGAGCAGTACTTC.

CDR3 protein: CASNPAGGRYEQYF. The CDR3 DNA is TGTGCCAGCAACCCAGCGGGAGGGCGCTACGAGCAGTACTTC. The gene calls are TRBV27 and TRBJ2-7, with TRBD2 matching over 10 bases. Germline values: CDR1 MNHEY, CDR2 SMNVEV (reference sequence). The CDR3 sequence is 14 residues long. V dropped 7 bases and J dropped 3; count of bases not matched to a gene: 6.

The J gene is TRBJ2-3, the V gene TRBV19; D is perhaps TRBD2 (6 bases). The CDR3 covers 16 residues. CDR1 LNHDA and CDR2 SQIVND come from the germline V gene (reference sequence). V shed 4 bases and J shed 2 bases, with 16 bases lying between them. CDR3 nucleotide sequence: TGTGCCAGTAGTAGCCCTCATCCGGGGGACACAGATACGCAGTATTTT. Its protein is CASSSPHPGDTDTQYF.

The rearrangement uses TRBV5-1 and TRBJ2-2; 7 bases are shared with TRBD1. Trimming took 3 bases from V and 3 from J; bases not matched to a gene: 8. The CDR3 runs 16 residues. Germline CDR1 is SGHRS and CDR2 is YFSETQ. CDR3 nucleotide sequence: TGCGCCAGCAGCTCCCCTTATGGGACAGACACCGGGGAGCTGTTTTTT. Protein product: CASSSPYGTDTGELFF.

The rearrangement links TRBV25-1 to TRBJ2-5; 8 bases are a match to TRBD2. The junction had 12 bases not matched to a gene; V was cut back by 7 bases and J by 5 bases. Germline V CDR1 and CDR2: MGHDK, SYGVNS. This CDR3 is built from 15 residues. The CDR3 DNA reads TGTGCCAGCACGGACGGGGGGGTGCAAGGGGAGACCCAGTACTTC. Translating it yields CASTDGGVQGETQYF.

CDR3 DNA sequence: TGTGCCAGCAGCCCCCGGGAGGGCCGGAACACAGATACGCAGTATTTT. Translated, it gives CASSPREGRNTDTQYF. This chain links TRBV9 with TRBJ2-3; TRBD2 aligns across 8 bases. CDR1 is SGDLS, CDR2 YYNGEE, per germline. The CDR3 covers 16 residues. The V and J ends lost 4 bases and 2 bases, in that order; junction bases with no gene match: 9.

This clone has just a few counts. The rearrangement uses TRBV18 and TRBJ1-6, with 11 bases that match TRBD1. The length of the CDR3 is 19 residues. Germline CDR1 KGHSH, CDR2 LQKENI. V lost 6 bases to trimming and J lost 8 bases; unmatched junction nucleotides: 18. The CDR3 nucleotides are TGTGCCAGCTCCCCCGCGGGACAGGGGGTCTCTGGGGTTCATTCACCCCTCCACTTT. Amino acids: CASSPAGQGVSGVHSPLHF.

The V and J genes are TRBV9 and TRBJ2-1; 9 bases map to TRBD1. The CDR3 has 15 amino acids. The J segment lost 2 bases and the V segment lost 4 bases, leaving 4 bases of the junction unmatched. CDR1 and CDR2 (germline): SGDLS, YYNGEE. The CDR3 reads CASSRGTGPYNEQFF. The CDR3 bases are TGTGCCAGCAGCCGAGGGACAGGGCCCTACAATGAGCAGTTCTTC.

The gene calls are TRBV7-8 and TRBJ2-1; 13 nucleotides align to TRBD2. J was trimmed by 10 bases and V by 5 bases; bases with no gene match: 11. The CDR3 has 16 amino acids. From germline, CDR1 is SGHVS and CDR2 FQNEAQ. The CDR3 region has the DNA TGTGCCAGCAGCCCCCGGACTAGCGGGGGTCCCGGGGAGCAGTTCTTC. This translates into CASSPRTSGGPGEQFF.

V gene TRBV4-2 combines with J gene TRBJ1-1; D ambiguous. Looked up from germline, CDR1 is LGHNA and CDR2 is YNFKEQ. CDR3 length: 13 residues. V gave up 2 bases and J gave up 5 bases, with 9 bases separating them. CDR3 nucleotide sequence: TGTGCCAGCAGCCAATCGACGGAGACTGAAGCTTTCTTT. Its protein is CASSQSTETEAFF.

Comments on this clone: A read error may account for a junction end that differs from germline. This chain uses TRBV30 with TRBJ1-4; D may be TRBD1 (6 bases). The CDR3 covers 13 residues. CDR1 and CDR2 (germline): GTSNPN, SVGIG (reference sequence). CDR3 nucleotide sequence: TGTGCCCGGAGAGGGGGGGCTAATGAAAAACTGTTTTTT. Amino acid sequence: CARRGGANEKLFF.

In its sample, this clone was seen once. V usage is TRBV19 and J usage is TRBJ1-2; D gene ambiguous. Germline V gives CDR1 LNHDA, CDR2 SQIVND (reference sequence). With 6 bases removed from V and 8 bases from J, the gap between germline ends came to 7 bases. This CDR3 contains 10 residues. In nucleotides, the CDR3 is TGTGCCAGTAGCGCCGGGGGCTACACCTTC. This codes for CASSAGGYTF. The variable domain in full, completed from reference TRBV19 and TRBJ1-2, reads DGGITQSPKYLFRKEGQNVTLSCEQNLNHDAMYWYRQDPGQGLRLIYYSQIVNDFQKGDIAEGYSVSREKKESFPLTVTSAQKNPTAFYLCASSAGGYTFGSGTRLTVV.

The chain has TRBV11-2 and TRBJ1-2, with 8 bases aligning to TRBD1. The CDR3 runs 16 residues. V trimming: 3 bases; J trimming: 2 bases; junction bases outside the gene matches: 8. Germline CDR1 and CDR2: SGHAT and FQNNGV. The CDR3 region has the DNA TGTGCCAGCAGCTTGAGATCAGGGGGCGCAAACTATGGCTACACCTTC. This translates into CASSLRSGGANYGYTF.

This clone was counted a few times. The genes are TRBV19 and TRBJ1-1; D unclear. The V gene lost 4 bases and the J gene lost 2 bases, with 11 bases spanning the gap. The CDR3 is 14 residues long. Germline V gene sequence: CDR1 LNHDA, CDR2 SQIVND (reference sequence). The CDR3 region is CASSSPEINTEAFF. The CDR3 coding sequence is TGTGCCAGTAGTAGCCCAGAAATAAACACTGAAGCTTTCTTT. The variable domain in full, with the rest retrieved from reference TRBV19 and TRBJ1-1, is DGGITQSPKYLFRKEGQNVTLSCEQNLNHDAMYWYRQDPGQGLRLIYYSQIVNDFQKGDIAEGYSVSREKKESFPLTVTSAQKNPTAFYLCASSSPEINTEAFFGQGTRLTVV.

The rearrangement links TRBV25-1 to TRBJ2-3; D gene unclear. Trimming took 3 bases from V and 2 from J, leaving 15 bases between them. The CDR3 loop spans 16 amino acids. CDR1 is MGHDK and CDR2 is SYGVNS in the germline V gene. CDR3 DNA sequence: TGTGCCAGCAGTGACGCTCAGGTCAGCCTCACAGATACGCAGTATTTT. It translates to CASSDAQVSLTDTQYF.

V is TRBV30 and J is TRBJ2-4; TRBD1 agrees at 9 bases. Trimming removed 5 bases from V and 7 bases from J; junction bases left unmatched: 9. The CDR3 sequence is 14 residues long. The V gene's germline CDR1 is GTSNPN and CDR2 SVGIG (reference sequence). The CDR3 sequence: CAWARQGVGNIQYF. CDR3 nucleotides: TGTGCCTGGGCCAGACAGGGGGTGGGGAACATTCAGTACTTC.

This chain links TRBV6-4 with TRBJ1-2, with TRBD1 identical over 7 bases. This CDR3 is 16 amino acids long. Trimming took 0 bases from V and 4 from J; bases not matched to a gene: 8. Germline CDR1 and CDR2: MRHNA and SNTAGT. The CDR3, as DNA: TGTGCCAGCAGTGACTCGGTAAAGGGGGCGACCTATGGCTACACCTTC. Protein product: CASSDSVKGATYGYTF.